This T cell receptor beta chain stems from a study of beta chain features in type 1 diabetes. Overall study results and limits: These data did not resolve whether HLA type affects TCRB rearrangement. Naive, central memory and Treg TCRB repertoires appeared more alike in patients than in healthy donors. Type 1 diabetes patients had TCRB CDR3s that were shorter (moderately but significantly so) in all four CD4+ subsets.

Investigators reverse transcribed all isolated RNA, so they sequenced expressed TCRB transcripts. The protocol was immunoSEQ multiplex PCR, while the TCRdb copy is restricted to in-frame clones and leaves out a portion. The data contain roughly 730,000 clones, about an eighth of them singletons. In the case of this clone: Its antigen remains unknown.

This TCR came from a young man with type 1 diabetes. The sequenced material came from naive CD4+ T cells from blood.

CDR3 sequence reads: CASSAGEAFF. The CDR3 region has the DNA TGTGCCAGCAGCGCAGGGGAGGCTTTCTTT. The chain employs TRBV6-1 and TRBJ1-1, with D maybe TRBD1 (6 bases). Germline V gene lookup returns CDR1 MNHNS and CDR2 SASEGT. This CDR3 is 10 amino acids long. The ends were cut back, 6 bases at V and 11 bases at J, with 10 bases in the middle.